The clone carrying this T cell receptor (beta chain) came up many times. What it binds is not known. The record originates from a study of T cells after posttransplantation cyclophosphamide. Study-wide results and caveats: Skin or GI-infiltrating T cells shared few TRB sequences with blood.

Sequencing used immunoSEQ multiplex PCR; TCRdb keeps in-frame clones, though not all of them. The sample has tens of thousands of clones, none seen only once; the top ten hold about 2.5%. This clonotype originated in a man aged 35 to 55 in good health, CMV-negative, and a related stem cell transplant donor. Sequenced material: PBMCs.

The CDR3: CASSQPDSEQYF. For the CDR3, the DNA is TGCGCCAGCAGCCAACCCGACAGTGAGCAGTACTTC. The chain links TRBV4-1 to TRBJ2-7; D is possibly TRBD1 (5 bases). The CDR3 has 12 amino acids. The germline V gene has CDR1 MGHRA and CDR2 YSYEKL. Trimming took off 2 bases at V and 7 bases at J, with 9 bases between the two ends.